A selection of T cell receptor beta chains follows, all from one sample in a study of beta chain features in type 1 diabetes. Sequencing was performed with immunoSEQ multiplex PCR; in TCRdb, only in-frame clones are kept and a portion is missing. This table holds over 100,000 clones, 16% found once. Source material: central memory CD4+ T cells from blood. The receptors stem from a man aged 25 to 40 with type 1 diabetes. Each CDR3 is given with its conserved first and last residue. A D gene is named only where the DNA matches it firmly. Some rows mark clone size as missing; the rest say once, few, many or name a class of expanded clone.

>NA|TRBJ1-2|TRBV7-2|many
TGTGCCAGCAGTCAGTCGGGCTACACCTTC
CASSQSGYTF
>NA|TRBJ2-7|TRBV30|many
TGTGCCTGGAGTGTCGGGACTGGTATCCAGTACTTC
CAWSVGTGIQYF
>NA|TRBJ2-3|TRBV6-6|few
TGTGCCAGCAGTTACTCGGTGAGCACAGATACGCAGTATTTT
CASSYSVSTDTQYF
>NA|TRBJ2-2|TRBV29-1|few
TGCAGCGCCCTGGGACAATCGAACACCGGGGAGCTGTTTTTT
CSALGQSNTGELFF
>NA|TRBJ1-1|TRBV7-9|few
TGTGCCAGCAGCTACTTGACAGAGAACACTGAAGCTTTCTTT
CASSYLTENTEAFF
>TRBD2|TRBJ2-1|TRBV2|many
TGTGCCAGCGGTGCTATTAGCGGGGGGACCTTGAATGAGCAGTTCTTC
CASGAISGGTLNEQFF
>NA|TRBJ2-1|TRBV11-3|NA
TGTGCCAGCAGCCCCCCCCCGCGGGACAATGAGCAGTTCTTC
CASSPPPRDNEQFF
>NA|TRBJ2-7|TRBV5-1|many
TGCGCCAGCAGGTTGGAATCCTACGAGCAGTACTTC
CASRLESYEQYF
>NA|TRBJ2-1|TRBV10-3|NA
TGTGCCACCTCGACAGGTTTCGATGAGCAGTTCTTC
CATSTGFDEQFF
>TRBD2|TRBJ2-3|TRBV11-3|few
TGTGCCAGCAGCCCACGGGTAGCGGGGGGTGGTGATACGCAGTATTTT
CASSPRVAGGGDTQYF
>NA|TRBJ2-3|TRBV7-9|few
TGTGCCAGCAGCTTAGTACGAGGGGCGGGAGATACGCAGTATTTT
CASSLVRGAGDTQYF
>NA|TRBJ1-5|TRBV29-1|many
TGCAGCTTCGGGCCCGGGCAGCCCCAGCATTTT
CSFGPGQPQHF
>TRBD1|TRBJ1-2|TRBV2|NA
TGTGCCAGCAGTGAAGACGGGACAGGTGGCTACACCTTC
CASSEDGTGGYTF
>NA|TRBJ2-7|TRBV18|NA
TGTGCCAGCTCACCGGGACAAGGGATCCACGAGCAGTACTTC
CASSPGQGIHEQYF
>TRBD2|TRBJ2-5|TRBV6-5|few
TGTGCCAGCAGTTACGGGACTAGCGGGGAAGAGACCCAGTACTTC
CASSYGTSGEETQYF
>NA|TRBJ2-3|TRBV7-2|many
TGTGCCAGCAGCTTGAACAGCCGATCAGATACGCAGTATTTT
CASSLNSRSDTQYF
>NA|TRBJ2-2|TRBV4-3|few
TGCGCCAGCAGCCAAGGGACAGTCACCGGGGAGCTGTTTTTT
CASSQGTVTGELFF
>TRBD1|TRBJ2-5|TRBV7-7|NA
TGTGCCAGCAGCGAGACAGGGGGCGAGGGGACCCAGTACTTC
CASSETGGEGTQYF
>NA|TRBJ2-2|TRBV7-8|NA
TGTGCCAGCAGCTCGGGACAACGCGGGGAGCTGTTTTTT
CASSSGQRGELFF
>TRBD1|TRBJ2-4|TRBV19|NA
TGTGCCAGTAGAAACCAGGGGGCGGCGAAAAACATTCAGTACTTC
CASRNQGAAKNIQYF
>TRBD1|TRBJ2-7|TRBV10-3|few
TGTGCCATCAGTGCGGACAGGGGTTCCTACGAGCAGTACTTC
CAISADRGSYEQYF
>NA|TRBJ2-7|TRBV5-1|NA
TGCGCCAGCAGCCGATCCGGGACGGAGGACTACGAGCAGTACTTC
CASSRSGTEDYEQYF
>NA|TRBJ2-5|TRBV18|NA
TGTGCCAGCTCACCACCGGGCCTAGTAAGGGAGACCCAGTACTTC
CASSPPGLVRETQYF
>NA|TRBJ2-2|TRBV18|NA
TGTGCCAGCTCACCAACGGGGGTGAGAAACACCGGGGAGCTGTTTTTT
CASSPTGVRNTGELFF
>NA|TRBJ1-5|TRBV28|NA
TGTGCCAGCAGTCCAGCGGGACGAGATAGCAATCAGCCCCAGCATTTT
CASSPAGRDSNQPQHF
>NA|TRBJ2-1|TRBV2|NA
TGTGCCAGCAGTGCCAACAGGGCCGGAAATGAGCAGTTCTTC
CASSANRAGNEQFF
>NA|TRBJ2-3|TRBV15|few
TGTGCCACCAGCAGAGATCGGGCGGGAGATACGCAGTATTTT
CATSRDRAGDTQYF
>TRBD1|TRBJ2-7|TRBV7-8|few
TGTGCCAGCAGCTTAAAGGGCAGGACAGGGCGCAGCTCCTACGAGCAGTACTTC
CASSLKGRTGRSSYEQYF
>NA|TRBJ2-1|TRBV4-3|few
TGCGCCAGCAGCCAAGGAACAGTGAGCTCCTACAATGAGCAGTTCTTC
CASSQGTVSSYNEQFF
>NA|TRBJ1-2|TRBV2|few
TGTGCCAGCAGCGAACTGGATGGCGGAGGCTACACCTTC
CASSELDGGGYTF
>NA|TRBJ2-7|TRBV14|few
TGTGCCAGCAGCCAAGTTAAGTGGGGCGAGCAGTACTTC
CASSQVKWGEQYF
>NA|TRBJ2-1|TRBV7-2|many
TGTGCCAGCAGCTTAAATCCTAACTACAATGAGCAGTTCTTC
CASSLNPNYNEQFF
>NA|TRBJ2-2|TRBV4-1|many
TGCGCCAGCAGCCAAGTTCGGGTCACCGGGGAGCTGTTTTTT
CASSQVRVTGELFF
>TRBD1|TRBJ1-2|TRBV2|few
TGTGCCAGCAGTGGGACAGGGGGCAGTCGAACGGATGGCTACACCTTC
CASSGTGGSRTDGYTF
>TRBD1|TRBJ1-6|TRBV7-2|NA
TGTGCCAGCAGCTTAGATACAGGGGGTAATTCACCCCTCCACTTT
CASSLDTGGNSPLHF
>TRBD1|TRBJ2-6|TRBV5-1|NA
TGCGCCAGCAGCCCAACCCAGGGACAGGGGGGGCAGGCCAACGTCCTGACTTTC
CASSPTQGQGGQANVLTF
>TRBD1|TRBJ1-5|TRBV2|medium-sized
TGTGCCAGCAAGGACAGGGGGCGAGGCAATCAGCCCCAGCATTTT
CASKDRGRGNQPQHF
>NA|TRBJ2-3|TRBV29-1|few
TGCAGCGTTGTATATCTCGATACGCAGTATTTT
CSVVYLDTQYF
>TRBD2|TRBJ2-1|TRBV5-5|many
TGTGCCAGCAGCTTGGAGACTAGCGGGGTGGAGGATGAGCAGTTCTTC
CASSLETSGVEDEQFF
>TRBD2|TRBJ2-4|TRBV6-6|NA
TGTGCCAGCAGTAAGGAAGCGGGAGTAGCCAAAAACATTCAGTACTTC
CASSKEAGVAKNIQYF
>NA|TRBJ2-5|TRBV25-1|NA
TGTGCCAGCAGTGAAACGTACTGGGAAGAGACCCAGTACTTC
CASSETYWEETQYF
>NA|TRBJ2-7|TRBV7-2|NA
TGTGCCAGCAGTTTTTGGGACGAGCAGTACTTC
CASSFWDEQYF
>NA|TRBJ1-2|TRBV6-5|NA
TGTGCCAGCAGTGAAGAGACAGGCTATGGCTACACCTTC
CASSEETGYGYTF